A selection of T cell receptor beta chains follows, all from one sample in a study of blood T cells in healthy people across ages. TCRdb reanalysed the 5' RACE reads using MiXCR and keeps one entry per CDR3 protein. The table has hundreds of thousands of distinct CDR3 sequences, over 45% seen once. Sequenced: blood. Every receptor here comes from a man in his thirties or forties in good health. Each CDR3 is given with its conserved first and last residue. D genes are given only for firm matches. Part of the rows lack a size; the others show once, few, many or a class for expanded clones.

J gene: TRBJ1-2; clone size: .; D gene: .; V gene: TRBV13; CDR3 DNA: TGTGCCAGCACCTCCGGGGGGACAAACTATGGCTACACCTTC; CDR3 protein: CASTSGGTNYGYTF
J gene: TRBJ1-5; clone size: .; D gene: .; V gene: TRBV20-1; CDR3 DNA: TGCAGTGCTACTCGGGGGGAGGATCAGCCCCAGCATTTT; CDR3 protein: CSATRGEDQPQHF
J gene: TRBJ2-2; clone size: .; D gene: TRBD2; V gene: TRBV28; CDR3 DNA: TGTGCCAGCAGCCCCCCAAGCGGGAGCAGCACCGGGGAGCTGTTTTTT; CDR3 protein: CASSPPSGSSTGELFF
J gene: TRBJ1-6; clone size: .; D gene: .; V gene: TRBV10-3; CDR3 DNA: TGTGCCATCAGCGAAGTAACCCGTGCCACCCTCCACTTT; CDR3 protein: CAISEVTRATLHF
J gene: TRBJ1-2; clone size: .; D gene: TRBD1; V gene: TRBV9; CDR3 DNA: TGTGCCAGCAGCAAAGACAGGGGACATGGCTACACCTTC; CDR3 protein: CASSKDRGHGYTF
J gene: TRBJ2-7; clone size: .; D gene: TRBD1; V gene: TRBV2; CDR3 DNA: TGTGCCAGCAGTCCGACAGGGACCCCCTACGAGCAGTATTTC; CDR3 protein: CASSPTGTPYEQYF
J gene: TRBJ2-3; clone size: .; D gene: .; V gene: TRBV6-2/TRBV6-3; CDR3 DNA: TGTGCCAGCAGTGGAGCTTATACGCAGTATTTT; CDR3 protein: CASSGAYTQYF
J gene: TRBJ1-5; clone size: .; D gene: TRBD1; V gene: TRBV28; CDR3 DNA: TGTGCCAGCAGTTCATCACAGGGGGCGTTAGGTCAGCCCCAGCATTTT; CDR3 protein: CASSSSQGALGQPQHF
J gene: TRBJ2-3; clone size: .; D gene: TRBD1; V gene: TRBV7-9; CDR3 DNA: TGTGCCAGCAGCTTACCAGGGGGTGGTACAGATACGCAGTATTTT; CDR3 protein: CASSLPGGGTDTQYF
J gene: TRBJ1-5; clone size: few; D gene: TRBD1; V gene: TRBV4-3; CDR3 DNA: TGCGCCAGCAGCCAAGAAGTAGGAAGAGGGGGCAGATTTCAGCCCCAGCATTTT; CDR3 protein: CASSQEVGRGGRFQPQHF
J gene: TRBJ2-7; clone size: .; D gene: .; V gene: TRBV20-1; CDR3 DNA: TGCAGTGGGTCAAGAGGGACGTCGACCTACGAGCAGTACTTC; CDR3 protein: CSGSRGTSTYEQYF
J gene: TRBJ2-1; clone size: .; D gene: TRBD2; V gene: TRBV7-2; CDR3 DNA: TGTGCCAGCAGCCGGGACTATTCAGATACTGAGCAGTTCTTC; CDR3 protein: CASSRDYSDTEQFF
J gene: TRBJ1-1; clone size: .; D gene: .; V gene: TRBV12-5; CDR3 DNA: TGTGCTAGTGGGGAGTTGAACACTGAAGCTTTCTTT; CDR3 protein: CASGELNTEAFF
J gene: TRBJ2-1; clone size: few; D gene: TRBD2; V gene: TRBV29-1; CDR3 DNA: TGCAGCGTGGTTGGGACTAAGCATGAGCAGTTCTTC; CDR3 protein: CSVVGTKHEQFF
J gene: TRBJ1-5; clone size: few; D gene: .; V gene: TRBV4-2; CDR3 DNA: TGTGCCAGCAGCCAAGGCTACAGGCAAAGGCCGAGCAATCAGCCCCAGCATTTT; CDR3 protein: CASSQGYRQRPSNQPQHF
J gene: TRBJ1-1; clone size: .; D gene: .; V gene: TRBV7-2; CDR3 DNA: TGTGCCAGCAGCTTACCAGGGTTAATAGCTTTCTTT; CDR3 protein: CASSLPGLIAFF
J gene: TRBJ2-5; clone size: .; D gene: .; V gene: TRBV7-7; CDR3 DNA: TGTGCCAGCAGCCTCCGGGACCCGGCGGAGACCCAGTACTTC; CDR3 protein: CASSLRDPAETQYF
J gene: TRBJ1-6; clone size: .; D gene: .; V gene: TRBV6-1; CDR3 DNA: TGTGCCAGCAGTGAACCGGCAGGGAGACCCCTCCACTTT; CDR3 protein: CASSEPAGRPLHF
J gene: TRBJ2-7; clone size: many; D gene: .; V gene: TRBV7-2; CDR3 DNA: TGTGCCAGCAGCCAACTGACAGGTCCACGCGAGCAGTACTTC; CDR3 protein: CASSQLTGPREQYF
J gene: TRBJ2-7; clone size: .; D gene: .; V gene: TRBV7-2; CDR3 DNA: TGTGCCAGCAGCCCCGACAACCGTGGGCAGTACTTC; CDR3 protein: CASSPDNRGQYF
J gene: TRBJ1-5; clone size: once; D gene: .; V gene: TRBV19; CDR3 DNA: TGTGCCAGTAGTATCCGGTTCAATCAGCCCCAGCATTTT; CDR3 protein: CASSIRFNQPQHF
J gene: TRBJ1-2; clone size: few; D gene: TRBD1; V gene: TRBV25-1; CDR3 DNA: TGTGCCAGCAGTGAATCCTGGACAGGGCTCTACACCTTC; CDR3 protein: CASSESWTGLYTF
J gene: TRBJ2-5; clone size: .; D gene: .; V gene: TRBV7-2; CDR3 DNA: TGTGCCAGCAGCTCCCGACAGACTCAAGAGACCCAGTACTTC; CDR3 protein: CASSSRQTQETQYF
J gene: TRBJ1-1; clone size: .; D gene: .; V gene: TRBV25-1; CDR3 DNA: TGTGCCAGCTTAGGCGGGACCCCGCAGGGAAAGGGAAAAATGAACACTGAAGCTTTCTTT; CDR3 protein: CASLGGTPQGKGKMNTEAFF
J gene: TRBJ2-4; clone size: .; D gene: .; V gene: TRBV7-9; CDR3 DNA: TGTGCCAGCAGCAAGGGGGACGGCCGGGTAAACATTCAGTACTTC; CDR3 protein: CASSKGDGRVNIQYF
J gene: TRBJ2-4; clone size: .; D gene: TRBD2; V gene: TRBV6-2/TRBV6-3; CDR3 DNA: TGTGCCAGCAGCTGGGCCGGGACTAGCAGTTCGAAGGAGCAGTACTTC; CDR3 protein: CASSWAGTSSSKEQYF
J gene: TRBJ2-3; clone size: .; D gene: .; V gene: TRBV10-3; CDR3 DNA: TGTGCCATCGCACCCGGACTATCTAGCACAGATACGCAGTATTTT; CDR3 protein: CAIAPGLSSTDTQYF
J gene: TRBJ2-7; clone size: .; D gene: TRBD2; V gene: TRBV10-3; CDR3 DNA: TGTGCCATCAGGAATAAGCGGGAGGGATACAATGAGCAGTACTTT; CDR3 protein: CAIRNKREGYNEQYF
J gene: TRBJ2-5; clone size: few; D gene: .; V gene: TRBV20-1; CDR3 DNA: TGCAGTGCTATAGGGACCCAAGAGACCCAGTACTTC; CDR3 protein: CSAIGTQETQYF
J gene: TRBJ2-7; clone size: few; D gene: TRBD1; V gene: TRBV7-2; CDR3 DNA: TGTGCCAGCAGCGAATTGGGACAGGGTACCGAGCAGTACTTC; CDR3 protein: CASSELGQGTEQYF
J gene: TRBJ1-2; clone size: few; D gene: .; V gene: TRBV6-2/TRBV6-3; CDR3 DNA: TGTGCCAGCAGTTACTTGGCGGACCGCCTCTATGGCTACACCTTC; CDR3 protein: CASSYLADRLYGYTF
J gene: TRBJ2-3; clone size: .; D gene: TRBD2; V gene: TRBV9; CDR3 DNA: TGTGCCAGCAGCGCGAGCGGAGCGGGGGGCTTAAGAGATACGCAGTATTTT; CDR3 protein: CASSASGAGGLRDTQYF
J gene: TRBJ2-7; clone size: .; D gene: .; V gene: TRBV10-3; CDR3 DNA: TGTGCCATCGCGGGTAGCGACTACGAGCAGTACTTC; CDR3 protein: CAIAGSDYEQYF
J gene: TRBJ2-7; clone size: few; D gene: .; V gene: TRBV6-6; CDR3 DNA: TGTGCCAGCAGTTATGGCGGGCTCGAGCAGTACTTC; CDR3 protein: CASSYGGLEQYF